The rows below give T cell receptor beta chains drawn from one sample of a study of OX40 agonist ivuxolimab in advanced cancers. TCRdb keeps only in-frame clones here, not all; method: immunoSEQ multiplex PCR. Of 66,000 or so clones listed, roughly 90% are singletons. This specimen consisted of CD4+ or CD8+ T cells sorted from blood, obtained in a trial of the OX40 agonist ivuxolimab. These receptors were obtained from an adult with an advanced solid tumor such as melanoma, head and neck, liver or kidney cancer. CDR3s include the opening cysteine and the closing phenylalanine or tryptophan. The D gene is left open where the match is weak. Clone sizes are given selectively: once, few, many, or a class where the clone is expanded.

d_gene	v_gene	j_gene	abundance	CDR3aa	CDR3nt
TRBD1	TRBV5-6	TRBJ1-1	.	CASSSNRGRAGSPEAFF	TGTGCCAGCAGCTCAAACAGGGGACGAGCGGGAAGTCCTGAAGCTTTCTTT
TRBD2	TRBV5-1	TRBJ2-5	.	CASSLASTSGGQETQYF	TGCGCCAGCAGCTTGGCATCGACTAGCGGGGGCCAAGAGACCCAGTACTTC
.	TRBV9	TRBJ1-2	.	CASSVGAGAPYGYTF	TGTGCCAGCAGCGTAGGGGCAGGGGCCCCCTATGGCTACACCTTC
.	TRBV30	TRBJ2-6	.	CAWSTLGRGSGANVLTF	TGTGCCTGGAGTACACTGGGCAGGGGCTCTGGGGCCAACGTCCTGACTTTC
TRBD2	TRBV19	TRBJ2-1	.	CASSSTSGGNYNEQFF	TGTGCCAGTAGTTCGACTAGCGGGGGGAACTACAATGAGCAGTTCTTC
.	TRBV28	TRBJ2-4	.	CASRLDNPAKNIQYF	TGTGCCAGCAGATTGGACAACCCAGCCAAAAACATTCAGTACTTC
.	TRBV25-1	TRBJ1-1	.	CASRQGNTEAFF	TGTGCCAGCAGACAGGGGAACACTGAAGCTTTCTTT
.	TRBV7-9	TRBJ1-1	once	CASSPGTAGDTEAFF	TGTGCCAGCAGCCCCGGGACGGCTGGAGACACTGAAGCTTTCTTT
TRBD1	TRBV27	TRBJ1-6	.	CASSLSRGKGTASSSYNSPLHF	TGTGCCAGCAGTTTATCTCGCGGCAAGGGGACAGCCTCGAGCTCCTATAATTCACCCCTCCACTTT
.	TRBV15	TRBJ2-3	.	CATSTITYTQYF	TGTGCCACCAGCACTATTACATATACGCAGTATTTT
TRBD1	TRBV7-8	TRBJ2-5	.	CASRSGTAQETQYF	TGTGCCAGCAGGTCAGGGACAGCGCAAGAGACCCAGTACTTC
TRBD2	TRBV7-8	TRBJ2-2	few	CASSLRGLAGLYTGELFF	TGTGCCAGCAGCTTACGAGGACTAGCGGGATTATACACCGGGGAGCTGTTTTTT
.	TRBV7-8	TRBJ1-5	.	CASTRRPRGEGRDQPQHF	TGTGCCAGCACCAGACGCCCCAGGGGCGAAGGACGAGATCAGCCCCAGCATTTT
.	TRBV7-2	TRBJ1-4	.	CASSFGTANEKLFF	TGTGCCAGCAGCTTCGGGACGGCGAATGAAAAACTGTTTTTT
.	TRBV19	TRBJ1-3	.	CASETARSGNTIYF	TGTGCCAGTGAGACAGCAAGGTCTGGAAACACCATATATTTT
.	TRBV18	TRBJ1-1	.	CASSPGVAENTEAFF	TGTGCCAGCTCACCTGGAGTGGCGGAGAACACTGAAGCTTTCTTT
.	TRBV6-5	TRBJ1-3	.	CASKQGFSGNTIYF	TGTGCCAGCAAACAGGGTTTCTCTGGAAACACCATATATTTT
TRBD1	TRBV28	TRBJ2-1	.	CASSQTDRGKDNEQFF	TGTGCCAGCAGTCAGACCGACAGGGGCAAGGACAATGAGCAGTTCTTC
.	TRBV7-9	TRBJ1-4	few	CASSLVGQSNEKLFF	TGTGCCAGCAGCTTAGTAGGACAGTCGAATGAAAAACTGTTTTTT
TRBD1	TRBV5-4	TRBJ1-5	.	CASSLAGTENQPQHF	TGTGCCAGCAGCTTGGCCGGGACAGAAAATCAGCCCCAGCATTTT
TRBD1	TRBV5-4	TRBJ2-7	.	CASSAEDRGAYEQYF	TGTGCCAGCAGCGCCGAGGACAGGGGCGCCTACGAGCAGTACTTC
.	TRBV6-6	TRBJ2-1	.	CASTPGSGSYNEQFF	TGTGCCAGCACCCCGGGTTCGGGCTCCTACAATGAGCAGTTCTTC
.	TRBV4-2	TRBJ1-1	few	CASSTREGGATEAFF	TGTGCCAGCAGCACCCGGGAGGGGGGGGCGACTGAAGCTTTCTTT
TRBD1	TRBV11-2	TRBJ2-4	.	CASSSPGGADIQYF	TGTGCCAGCAGCTCCCCAGGGGGCGCGGACATTCAGTACTTC
.	TRBV9	TRBJ1-1	few	CASSPQGWNTEAFF	TGTGCCAGCAGCCCCCAGGGGTGGAACACTGAAGCTTTCTTT
.	TRBV6-5	TRBJ1-2	.	CASSYETIGFYGYTF	TGTGCCAGCAGTTACGAAACAATCGGTTTCTATGGCTACACCTTC
TRBD2	TRBV19	TRBJ2-3	.	CASSLRLAGDTDTQYF	TGTGCCAGTAGTCTTCGACTAGCGGGCGATACAGATACGCAGTATTTT
TRBD2	TRBV5-4	TRBJ2-2	.	CASSPQAGGRYTGELFF	TGTGCCAGCAGCCCACAAGCGGGAGGGCGCTACACCGGGGAGCTGTTTTTT
.	TRBV7-2	TRBJ1-5	.	CASSLGQLRNQPQHF	TGTGCCAGCAGCTTAGGACAGTTACGGAATCAGCCCCAGCATTTT
.	TRBV27	TRBJ1-1	.	CASSPGQQNTEAFF	TGTGCCAGCAGTCCCGGACAGCAGAACACTGAAGCTTTCTTT
.	TRBV28	TRBJ2-1	.	CASLQGAASYNEQFF	TGTGCCAGCCTTCAAGGGGCAGCGAGTTACAATGAGCAGTTCTTC
.	TRBV14	TRBJ2-1	.	CASSQVALGRNERFF	TGTGCCAGCAGCCAAGTGGCTCTGGGTCGGAATGAGCGGTTCTTC
.	TRBV6-6	TRBJ1-3	.	CTASSGNTIYF	TGTACAGCGAGCTCTGGAAACACCATATATTTT
TRBD1	TRBV2	TRBJ1-2	.	CASSTGQNYGYTF	TGTGCCAGCAGTACGGGACAGAACTATGGCTACACCTTC
.	TRBV4-3	TRBJ2-6	.	CASSQNSQGSGANVLTF	TGCGCCAGCAGCCAAAATAGCCAGGGGTCCGGGGCCAACGTCCTGACTTTC
.	TRBV7-6	TRBJ2-2	few	CASSPRSGVTGELFF	TGTGCCAGCAGCCCACGCAGTGGTGTAACCGGGGAGCTGTTTTTT
.	TRBV6-5	TRBJ1-2	.	CASSYSGENYGYTF	TGTGCCAGCAGTTACTCCGGGGAAAACTATGGCTACACCTTC
TRBD1	TRBV18	TRBJ1-3	.	CASSPPGGTYGNTIYF	TGTGCCAGCTCACCTCCAGGGGGTACTTATGGAAACACCATATATTTT
.	TRBV7-2	TRBJ2-5	.	CASSTRQEGGETQYF	TGTGCCAGCAGCACCCGACAGGAGGGGGGGGAGACCCAGTACTTC
.	TRBV19	TRBJ2-2	.	CASLQGDGTGELFF	TGTGCCAGCCTACAGGGTGATGGCACCGGGGAGCTGTTTTTT
.	TRBV19	TRBJ1-2	.	CASSQPGSSGYGYTF	TGTGCCAGTAGTCAACCCGGTTCATCGGGATATGGCTACACCTTC
TRBD1	TRBV6-1	TRBJ2-1	.	CASSWDSSYNEQFF	TGTGCCAGCAGTTGGGACAGCTCCTACAATGAGCAGTTCTTC
.	TRBV6-6	TRBJ2-3	.	CASTQTDTQYF	TGTGCCAGCACTCAAACAGATACGCAGTATTTT
TRBD1	TRBV6-5	TRBJ2-7	.	CASSYKTGTGEQYF	TGTGCCAGCAGTTACAAAACCGGGACAGGAGAGCAGTACTTC
.	TRBV6-1	TRBJ2-3	.	CASITGLNTDTQYF	TGTGCCAGCATTACGGGGCTTAACACAGATACGCAGTATTTT
.	TRBV6-5	TRBJ2-1	.	CASSYSSGTGYEQFF	TGTGCCAGCAGTTACTCTAGCGGTACAGGGTATGAGCAGTTCTTC